This T cell receptor beta chain was captured by sequencing in a study of CD8+ T cells in alopecia areata. General observations from the study: One nonresponder leaves baseline CD8+ expansion's link to response uncertain. Compared with normal scalp, lesional scalp had higher clonality and more expanded CD8+ clones.

Details on this clone: Its antigen remains unknown.

Noted treatment: oral pan-JAK inhibitor, 5-10 mg twice daily. Trimming took 0 bases from V and 1 from J, leaving 10 bases between them. Germline CDR1 reads LGHNA; CDR2 reads YNFKEQ. The CDR3 covers 16 residues. RNA extraction and reverse transcription yielded cDNA as sequencing template. The assay was immunoSEQ multiplex PCR, and TCRdb's table has in-frame clones only and misses some. The top ten clones hold approximately 25% of a sample with fewer than 150,000 clones, 80% to 90% of them seen once. The TCR sequence derives from a human donor with alopecia areata. Sample: CD8+ T cells sorted from blood, taken at week 4, from a patient treated with tofacitinib. The chain uses TRBV4-2 and TRBJ1-5; D not certain. CDR3 sequence: CASSQEWSGSNQPQHF. The CDR3 bases are TGTGCCAGCAGCCAAGAGTGGTCTGGGAGCAATCAGCCCCAGCATTTT.